A single sample gave rise to the 20 T cell receptor beta chains below, sequenced in a study of OX40 agonist ivuxolimab in advanced cancers. Clones were sequenced by immunoSEQ multiplex PCR, and TCRdb holds only the in-frame ones, with some missing. The repertoire consists of about 79,000 clones, with around 82% occurring once and the leading ten covering more than 3.5%. The sample consisted of CD4+ or CD8+ T cells sorted from blood, taken in a trial of the OX40 agonist ivuxolimab. Receptors originate from an adult with an advanced solid tumor such as melanoma, head and neck, liver or kidney cancer.

This chain links TRBV7-8 with TRBJ1-5; D is undetermined. Germline values: CDR1 SGHVS, CDR2 FQNEAQ. V was clipped by 6 bases and J by 3 bases, with 18 bases between them. This CDR3 contains 16 residues. Here the CDR3 reads CASSYGVSALNQPQHF. The CDR3 region has the DNA TGTGCCAGCAGTTACGGGGTGTCAGCGCTCAATCAGCCCCAGCATTTT.

This clone showed up just a few times. The genes are TRBV7-9 and TRBJ2-7, with D unresolved. The V end was cut by 1 base, the J end by 2 bases, with 3 bases between. Per the germline V gene, CDR1 is SEHNR and CDR2 is FQNEAQ (reference sequence). This CDR3 is 12 amino acids long. The CDR3 sequence: CASSLVTYEQYF. CDR3 nucleotides: TGTGCCAGCAGCTTAGTCACCTACGAGCAGTACTTC.

V and J are TRBV18 and TRBJ2-5; D not resolved. V was clipped by 3 bases and J by 5 bases, with 16 bases between them. Per germline, CDR1 KGHSH and CDR2 LQKENI. The length of the CDR3 is 15 residues. CDR3 DNA sequence: TGTGCCAGCTCACCGCCAGGCCTGAGTGTGGAGACCCAGTACTTC. Protein sequence: CASSPPGLSVETQYF.

V gene TRBV11-1 combines with J gene TRBJ1-4; perhaps TRBD1 as D (5 bases). The CDR3 is made up of 13 amino acids. Germline V gene data show CDR1 as SGHAT and CDR2 as FQDESV (reference sequence). V was shortened by 8 bases and J by 3 bases, with 10 bases between the two germline ends. The CDR3 region is CASGAAPNEKLFF. The CDR3 DNA sequence: TGTGCCAGCGGGGCAGCCCCTAATGAAAAACTGTTTTTT. Full variable domain (missing parts from reference TRBV11-1 and TRBJ1-4): EAEVAQSPRYKITEKSQAVAFWCDPISGHATLYWYRQILGQGPELLVQFQDESVVDDSQLPKDRFSAERLKGVDSTLKIQPAELGDSAMYLCASGAAPNEKLFFGSGTQLSVL.

This chain joins TRBV9 and TRBJ1-3; tentatively, D is TRBD1 (5 bases). This CDR3 spans 17 amino acids. Trimming left V 3 bases short and J 1 base short, with 17 bases between. Germline V gives CDR1 SGDLS, CDR2 YYNGEE. The CDR3 DNA sequence: TGTGCCAGCAGCGCCCAATCGACAGAGCCATCTGGAAACACCATATATTTT. This sequence encodes CASSAQSTEPSGNTIYF.

The chain has TRBV30 and TRBJ1-5; D not resolved. V was pared by 0 bases and J by 0 bases, with 18 bases between. Germline-derived CDR1 and CDR2 are GTSNPN and SVGIG (reference sequence). The CDR3 has 18 residues. CDR3 sequence reads: CAWSVKGRTRYSNQPQHF. CDR3 coding DNA: TGTGCCTGGAGTGTGAAAGGACGTACCCGGTATAGCAATCAGCCCCAGCATTTT. The full variable domain, rest sourced from reference TRBV30 and TRBJ1-5, is SQTIHQWPATLVQPVGSPLSLECTVEGTSNPNLYWYRQAAGRGLQLLFYSVGIGQISSEVPQNLSASRPQDRQFILSSKKLLLSDSGFYLCAWSVKGRTRYSNQPQHFGDGTRLSIL.

The chain links TRBV5-1 to TRBJ2-1; TRBD1 matches 10 bases. V trimming: 8 bases; J trimming: 9 bases; junction bases outside the gene matches: 8. This CDR3 region has 13 residues. Germline V gene sequence: CDR1 SGHRS, CDR2 YFSETQ. CDR3 in DNA: TGCGCCAGTCGTAAGGGACAGGGGAGTGAGCAGTTCTTC. As protein: CASRKGQGSEQFF.

The rearrangement links TRBV28 to TRBJ2-3; D is ambiguous. The CDR3 totals 14 residues. With 2 bases removed from V and 7 bases from J, the gap between germline ends came to 13 bases. Per the germline V gene, CDR1 is MDHEN and CDR2 is SYDVKM. In nucleotides, the CDR3 is TGTGCCAGCAGTTTACCAAATCTTGGGTATACGCAGTATTTT. Its translation: CASSLPNLGYTQYF.

The CDR3 sequence: CASSEGQVQETQYF. The CDR3 DNA reads as TGTGCCAGCAGTGAAGGGCAGGTCCAAGAGACCCAGTACTTC. The V and J genes are TRBV2 and TRBJ2-5, with D unclear. This CDR3 is 14 amino acids long. Germline V gene data show CDR1 as SNHLY and CDR2 as FYNNEI. V lost 1 base to trimming and J lost 1 base, with 7 bases between them.

V gene TRBV9 combines with J gene TRBJ2-7, with TRBD2 identical over 11 bases. Trimming took 2 bases from V and 3 from J; bases not matched to a gene: 4. CDR3 length: 15 residues. Germline V gene data show CDR1 as SGDLS and CDR2 as YYNGEE. The CDR3 nucleotides are TGTGCCAGCAGCGTGGGGACTAGCGGTGACTACGAGCAGTACTTC. Protein sequence: CASSVGTSGDYEQYF.

The V gene is TRBV10-2, the J gene TRBJ2-7; 8 positions match TRBD2. The CDR3 runs 13 residues. Trimming at V came to 11 bases and at J to 0 bases, leaving 6 bases not matched to a gene. Germline CDR1 and CDR2: WSHSY and SAAADI. CDR3 sequence: CAVRSGSSYEQYF. The CDR3 nucleotides read TGCGCCGTACGAAGCGGGAGCTCCTACGAGCAGTACTTC.

This sequence joins TRBV9 and TRBJ2-3, with TRBD2 matching 13 bases. After removal of 4 bases from V and 0 bases from J, the junction contained 8 bases not matched to a gene. CDR1 is SGDLS, CDR2 YYNGEE, per germline. This CDR3 contains 18 residues. The CDR3 reads CASSPGLAGVSSTDTQYF. CDR3 coding DNA: TGTGCCAGCAGCCCAGGACTAGCGGGGGTTTCTAGCACAGATACGCAGTATTTT. The full variable domain, rest sourced from reference TRBV9 and TRBJ2-3, is DSGVTQTPKHLITATGQRVTLRCSPRSGDLSVYWYQQSLDQGLQFLIQYYNGEERAKGNILERFSAQQFPDLHSELNLSSLELGDSALYFCASSPGLAGVSSTDTQYFGPGTRLTVL.

V is TRBV28 and J is TRBJ2-1; TRBD1 is a possible D gene (5 bases). Looked up from germline, CDR1 is MDHEN and CDR2 is SYDVKM. V was pared by 7 bases and J by 7 bases, with 17 bases between. This CDR3 has 14 amino acids. The CDR3 DNA is TGTGCCAGCAAGAATTATGGGGCACCTAATGAGCAGTTCTTC. Its translation: CASKNYGAPNEQFF.

The chain couples TRBV6-5 to TRBJ1-2; 7 nucleotides agree with TRBD1. Germline CDR1 is MNHEY and CDR2 is SVGAGI. The ends lost 7 bases at V and 7 bases at J; junction bases unmatched: 12. The CDR3 loop spans 14 amino acids. The CDR3 region is CASTKALGGPGYTF. CDR3 sequence (DNA): TGTGCCAGCACAAAGGCCTTAGGGGGCCCTGGCTACACCTTC.

This chain links TRBV7-9 with TRBJ2-3; either TRBD1 or TRBD2 may fit D (5 bases each). Trimming removed 11 bases from V and 6 bases from J, with 15 bases in between. Looked up from germline, CDR1 is SEHNR and CDR2 is FQNEAQ (reference sequence). This CDR3 is built from 12 residues. This chain's CDR3 is CAGKGWGDTQYF. The CDR3 DNA follows: TGTGCCGGCAAGGGCTGGGGGGATACGCAGTATTTT.

V is TRBV28 and J is TRBJ1-4; 7 bases are a match to TRBD1. Looked up from germline, CDR1 is MDHEN and CDR2 is SYDVKM. After removal of 6 bases from V and 4 bases from J, the junction contained 8 bases not matched to a gene. The CDR3 is 15 residues long. The CDR3 bases are TGTGCCAGCAGATCTTGGGGACAGTATAATGAAAAACTGTTTTTT. Encoded protein: CASRSWGQYNEKLFF. The whole variable domain, filled in from reference TRBV28 and TRBJ1-4, reads DVKVTQSSRYLVKRTGEKVFLECVQDMDHENMFWYRQDPGLGLRLIYFSYDVKMKEKGDIPEGYSVSREKKERFSLILESASTNQTSMYLCASRSWGQYNEKLFFGSGTQLSVL.

The CDR3 DNA is TGTGCCAGCAGCTTAGCGCTAGGAACTTCCTACGAGCAGTACTTC. Protein: CASSLALGTSYEQYF. The chain links TRBV7-8 to TRBJ2-7, with no clear D. The V and J ends lost 0 bases and 1 base respectively, with 10 bases between them. Germline assignment: CDR1 SGHVS and CDR2 FQNEAQ. CDR3 size: 15 residues.

The V gene is TRBV15, the J gene TRBJ2-5; D may be TRBD2 (5 bases). The J call could be wrong; TRBJ2-7 is a better fit for the DNA end. The CDR3 covers 15 residues. Per germline, CDR1 LNHNV and CDR2 YYDKDF (reference sequence). Here the CDR3 reads CATSRSSGRPYEQYF. In nucleotides, the CDR3 is TGTGCCACCAGCCGTTCCAGCGGTCGACCCTACGAGCAGTACTTC.

V gene TRBV7-3 combines with J gene TRBJ1-4; 7 nucleotides line up with TRBD1. Germline assignment: CDR1 SGHTA and CDR2 FQGTGA. The J segment lost 1 base and the V segment lost 5 bases, leaving 10 bases of the junction unmatched. The CDR3 has 17 residues. CDR3 nucleotides: TGTGCCAGCAGCATAGATCGACAGGGCGAAACTAATGAAAAACTGTTTTTT. This sequence encodes CASSIDRQGETNEKLFF.

The chain carries TRBV27 and TRBJ2-3, with D unresolved. V was pared by 6 bases and J by 2 bases, with 18 bases between. Germline V gives CDR1 MNHEY, CDR2 SMNVEV (reference sequence). The CDR3 has 16 amino acids. Here the CDR3 DNA reads TGTGCCAGCAGACCCACTTATGTAGGAGCCACAGATACGCAGTATTTT. Translating it yields CASRPTYVGATDTQYF.